Presented here are 25 T cell receptor beta chains from one specimen sequenced in a study of shared clonotypes between healthy human individuals. Measured with immunoSEQ multiplex PCR; TCRdb has only the in-frame clones, and not every one. The repertoire holds 2 million to 2.5 million clones, with approximately 93% as singletons. Sequencing was done on a sample of naive CD4+ T cells from PBMCs. Stated subset: CD45RA+ positively selected. The receptor source for this set is a man younger than 35 in good health. Some clones in this sample may be carry-over from other donors' samples.

The chain employs TRBV30 and TRBJ1-5; D unresolved. The CDR3 loop spans 14 amino acids. Germline V lookup: CDR1 GTSNPN, CDR2 SVGIG (reference sequence). The V gene lost 1 base and the J gene lost 0 bases, with 7 bases spanning the gap. The chain's CDR3 is CAWSGGYSNQPQHF. CDR3 DNA sequence: TGTGCCTGGAGTGGGGGATATAGCAATCAGCCCCAGCATTTT.

This clone was counted only a few times. The chain joins TRBV4-1 to TRBJ2-2; D is unclear. Deletions cut 1 base from V and 10 bases from J, with 10 bases between. This CDR3 is built from 13 residues. CDR1 and CDR2 from the germline V gene are MGHRA and YSYEKL. Here the CDR3 DNA reads TGCGCCAGCAGCCAAGTCTTGAGTTCGGAGCTGTTTTTT. This codes for CASSQVLSSELFF.

This chain links TRBV5-4 with TRBJ2-6, with D tentatively TRBD1 (7 bases). With 4 bases removed from V and 1 base from J, the gap between germline ends came to 15 bases. Germline CDR1 is SGHNT and CDR2 is YYREEE (reference sequence). The CDR3 runs 17 residues. CDR3 coding DNA: TGTGCCAGCAGCGCAGGGGGGACGCGGTCTGGGGCCAACGTCCTGACTTTC. Translated: CASSAGGTRSGANVLTF.

V gene TRBV13 combines with J gene TRBJ2-1, with unresolved D. Germline V lookup: CDR1 PRHDT, CDR2 FYEKMQ (reference sequence). The CDR3 is 13 residues long. Trimming took off 3 bases at V and 7 bases at J, with 10 bases between the two ends. This chain's CDR3 is CASSFRMRNEQFF. CDR3 in DNA: TGTGCCAGCAGCTTTCGGATGCGGAATGAGCAGTTCTTC.

This clone was seen a single time. The same CDR3 arises from other DNA sequences in this sample as well. V gene TRBV5-1 combines with J gene TRBJ2-5; 12 bases line up with TRBD2. The CDR3 runs to 15 residues. The V and J ends lost 0 bases and 5 bases, in that order; junction bases with no gene match: 2. The germline V gene has CDR1 SGHRS and CDR2 YFSETQ. The CDR3 region has the DNA TGCGCCAGCAGCTTGGGACTAGCGGGAGCGGAGACCCAGTACTTC. This translates into CASSLGLAGAETQYF.

J is TRBJ1-2 and V is TRBV4-1, with D uncertain. The ends were cut back, 1 base at V and 8 bases at J, with 29 bases in the middle. This CDR3 has 19 amino acids. Per germline, CDR1 MGHRA and CDR2 YSYEKL. Here the CDR3 DNA reads TGCGCCAGCAGCCAAGTAGGGCATAACACCTACAAGGATGGTGGGGGCTACACCTTC. It is translated as CASSQVGHNTYKDGGGYTF.

This chain connects TRBV29-1 to TRBJ2-3; D is possibly TRBD1 or TRBD2 (6 bases each). With 2 bases removed from V and 3 bases from J, the gap between germline ends came to 18 bases. The CDR3 contains 16 residues. The germline gives CDR1 SQVTM, CDR2 ANQGSEA. CDR3 sequence reads: CSVEPRGQGWTDTQYF. The CDR3 nucleotides are TGCAGCGTTGAACCCCGGGGGCAGGGATGGACAGATACGCAGTATTTT.

This clone came up once. The CDR3 bases are TGTGCCAGCAGTTACGGGGGGAGAGCTAAGCAGTACTTC. Amino acids: CASSYGGRAKQYF. The chain is built from TRBV6-5 and TRBJ2-7, with a weak D call TRBD2 (6 bases). V lost 2 bases to trimming and J lost 8 bases, with 13 bases between them. This CDR3 spans 13 amino acids. Germline V gene sequence: CDR1 MNHEY, CDR2 SVGAGI.

In regard to this clone: Different DNA sequences within this sample yield the same CDR3. The chain employs TRBV5-1 and TRBJ2-5, with D unclear. The CDR3 has 13 residues. Germline assignment: CDR1 SGHRS and CDR2 YFSETQ. Trimming removed 0 bases from V and 1 base from J, with 4 bases in between. CDR3 nucleotides: TGCGCCAGCAGCTTGGGGAGCCAAGAGACCCAGTACTTC. Its translation is CASSLGSQETQYF. Based on the CDR3 plus reference TRBV5-1 and TRBJ2-5, the full variable domain is KAGVTQTPRYLIKTRGQQVTLSCSPISGHRSVSWYQQTPGQGLQFLFEYFSETQRNKGNFPGRFSGRQFSNSRSEMNVSTLELGDSALYLCASSLGSQETQYFGPGTRLLVL.

The chain joins TRBV18 to TRBJ2-3, with TRBD2 matching 8 bases. The CDR3 is made up of 14 amino acids. With 4 bases clipped from V and 4 bases from J, the junction kept 4 bases outside the gene matches. Per germline, CDR1 KGHSH and CDR2 LQKENI. The CDR3: CASSHGLAPDTQYF. CDR3 nucleotides: TGTGCCAGCTCACACGGACTAGCTCCAGATACGCAGTATTTT.

This chain joins TRBV30 and TRBJ1-6, with 7 bases aligning to TRBD1. Losses at the gene ends were 6 bases for V and 6 bases for J; bases not matched to a gene: 5. This CDR3 is built from 13 residues. Germline V gene sequence: CDR1 GTSNPN, CDR2 SVGIG (reference sequence). For the CDR3, the DNA is TGTGCCTGCGCGAGGGGGCCTAATTCACCCCTCCACTTT. It specifies CACARGPNSPLHF.

The chain combines TRBV7-3 with TRBJ2-1; D gene uncertain. The CDR3 consists of 13 residues. V lost 1 base, J lost 10 bases, and 11 bases lay in between. Germline CDR1 reads SGHTA; CDR2 reads FQGTGA. The CDR3 nucleotides are TGTGCCAGCAGCTTAATAGGGATAGCCGAGCAGTTCTTC. Translating gives CASSLIGIAEQFF. Drawing the rest from reference TRBV7-3 and TRBJ2-1, the complete variable domain is GAGVSQTPSNKVTEKGKYVELRCDPISGHTALYWYRQSLGQGPEFLIYFQGTGAADDSGLPNDRFFAVRPEGSVSTLKIQRTERGDSAVYLCASSLIGIAEQFFGPGTRLTVL.

CDR3 coding DNA: TGTGCCAGCAGCGTCGGGGTCTTCTACGACTTGGGTGAGCAGTTCTTC. This gives the protein CASSVGVFYDLGEQFF. The chain couples TRBV9 to TRBJ2-1, with TRBD2 as a possible D gene (5 bases). CDR3 length: 16 residues. Trimming shortened V by 2 bases and J by 9 bases, and 21 bases separated the two germline ends. Germline lookup yields CDR1 SGDLS and CDR2 YYNGEE.

CDR3 sequence reads: CASSTSLGIYGYTF. In DNA form, the CDR3 reads TGTGCCAGCAGCACCTCACTTGGGATCTATGGCTACACCTTC. The V and J genes are TRBV28 and TRBJ1-2; D is undetermined. The CDR3 contains 14 residues. Germline V gene lookup returns CDR1 MDHEN and CDR2 SYDVKM. Trimming removed 6 bases at V and 4 bases at J, with 15 bases between.

The chain uses TRBV6-5 and TRBJ2-2, with TRBD2 identical over 7 bases. The CDR3 is 14 amino acids. Germline CDR1 and CDR2: MNHEY and SVGAGI. V gave up 7 bases and J gave up 1 base; unmatched junction bases: 3. The CDR3 region is CASTRTRNTGELFF. CDR3 DNA: TGTGCCAGCACCCGGACTAGGAACACCGGGGAGCTGTTTTTT.

The V gene is TRBV28, the J gene TRBJ1-2; 9 bases fit TRBD1. J gave up 4 bases and V 10 bases, and 10 bases lay outside the gene matches. CDR3 length: 14 residues. Germline CDR1 is MDHEN and CDR2 is SYDVKM. CDR3: CATSGQGPSYGYTF. CDR3 DNA sequence: TGTGCCACCTCCGGACAGGGGCCCTCCTATGGCTACACCTTC.

J is TRBJ2-5 and V is TRBV28; D is ambiguous. The germline gives CDR1 MDHEN, CDR2 SYDVKM. CDR3 length: 14 amino acids. V dropped 2 bases and J dropped 2 bases, with 9 bases sitting between them. CDR3 nucleotides: TGTGCCAGCAGTTTACTCGCCAATCAAGAGACCCAGTACTTC. Encoded protein: CASSLLANQETQYF. Complete variable domain (other parts from reference TRBV28 and TRBJ2-5): DVKVTQSSRYLVKRTGEKVFLECVQDMDHENMFWYRQDPGLGLRLIYFSYDVKMKEKGDIPEGYSVSREKKERFSLILESASTNQTSMYLCASSLLANQETQYFGPGTRLLVL.

Regarding this clone: Other DNA sequences of this sample code for an identical CDR3. This chain links TRBV6-5 with TRBJ2-5; D perhaps matches TRBD2 (5 bases). Germline V lookup: CDR1 MNHEY, CDR2 SVGAGI. The CDR3 runs to 12 residues. V dropped 6 bases and J dropped 4 bases, with 9 bases sitting between them. The DNA of the CDR3 is TGTGCCAGCAGCCTAGCAGGAGAGACCCAGTACTTC. It specifies CASSLAGETQYF.

The count of this clone is one. The sample contains more than one DNA sequence encoding this CDR3. The chain has TRBV4-1 and TRBJ2-1; 9 nucleotides match TRBD2. The CDR3 is 16 amino acids. The V segment lost 1 base and the J segment 0 bases; nucleotides outside the gene matches: 1. Germline CDR1 is MGHRA and CDR2 is YSYEKL. CDR3 residues: CASSQVSGGSYNEQFF. The CDR3 DNA follows: TGCGCCAGCAGCCAAGTTAGCGGGGGCTCCTACAATGAGCAGTTCTTC.

This clone was seen a single time. The rearrangement uses TRBV18 and TRBJ1-2; D is unresolved. The germline CDR1 and CDR2 sequences are KGHSH and LQKENI. CDR3 length equals 14 residues. Between the trimmed V and J ends, which lost 0 bases and 10 bases, there was a span of 15 bases. CDR3 sequence (DNA): TGTGCCAGCTCACCACCGAACACGGCCGAGGACTACACCTTC. Amino acids: CASSPPNTAEDYTF.

The V and J genes are TRBV12-5 and TRBJ2-5; tentatively, D is TRBD1 (6 bases). The CDR3 has 14 amino acids. The germline V and J ends were trimmed by 2 bases and 5 bases, with 12 bases remaining between them. The germline V gene encodes CDR1 LGHNT and CDR2 FRNRAP. CDR3 amino acids: CASGLTGFGETQYF. In nucleotides, the CDR3 is TGTGCTAGTGGTTTGACAGGGTTCGGGGAGACCCAGTACTTC.

The chain links TRBV7-9 to TRBJ2-7; 10 nucleotides agree with TRBD1. This CDR3 has 19 residues. Germline lookup yields CDR1 SEHNR and CDR2 FQNEAQ (reference sequence). J gave up 0 bases and V 1 base, and 12 bases lay outside the gene matches. The CDR3 sequence is CASSLELSRDRGISYEQYF. DNA for the CDR3: TGTGCCAGCAGCTTAGAATTGAGTAGGGACAGGGGAATCTCCTACGAGCAGTACTTC.

This clone was seen just once. The genes are TRBV28 and TRBJ2-3; TRBD1 or TRBD2 may be the D gene (7 bases each). The V gene lost 7 bases and the J gene lost 2 bases, with 19 bases spanning the gap. The CDR3 totals 16 residues. Germline V CDR1 and CDR2: MDHEN, SYDVKM. The CDR3 coding sequence is TGTGCCAGCACCCCAGGGGGGGGCGACTTCACAGATACGCAGTATTTT. It codes for CASTPGGGDFTDTQYF.

Only one count was recorded for this clone. The chain combines TRBV27 with TRBJ2-4, with a weak D call TRBD1 (5 bases). Germline CDR1 and CDR2: MNHEY and SMNVEV (reference sequence). Trimming shortened V by 5 bases and J by 3 bases, and 14 bases separated the two germline ends. The CDR3 runs 15 residues. The CDR3, as DNA: TGTGCCAGCAGTACACAGCAGGGTATCAAAAACATTCAGTACTTC. It yields the protein CASSTQQGIKNIQYF.

The chain links TRBV7-2 to TRBJ1-3; 8 nucleotides align to TRBD1. With V trimmed by 5 bases and J by 0 bases, 9 bases remained unmatched. Per germline, CDR1 SGHTA and CDR2 FQGNSA. The CDR3 runs to 17 residues. Here the CDR3 DNA reads TGTGCCAGCAGCCCCATCTGGACAGGGTTCTCTGGAAACACCATATATTTT. Amino acids: CASSPIWTGFSGNTIYF.